These T cell receptor beta chains were read from a single sample in a study of blood T cell repertoires in COVID-19. TCRdb's table, derived via immunoSEQ multiplex PCR, lists solely in-frame clones and lacks some. This sample has just over 150,000 clones; 88% occur once, and the top ten carry approximately 7%. Sequencing was performed on PBMCs or T cells enriched from blood (not recorded which). Every receptor here comes from a woman between 50 and 59 years old who had recovered from COVID-19. Each CDR3 is given with its conserved first and last residue. The D gene is left open where the match is weak. Clone size is not always given. Where it is, it says once, few, many or a class for expanded clones.

abundance	len	d_gene	v_gene	j_gene	CDR3nt	CDR3aa
few	16	.	TRBV6-5	TRBJ2-1	TGTGCCAGCAGTTCGGTTAGGCAGGGGGGATACAATGAGCAGTTCTTC	CASSSVRQGGYNEQFF
.	14	TRBD2	TRBV5-1	TRBJ2-5	TGCGCCAGCAGCATACGGACTAGCGGAGAGACCCAGTACTTC	CASSIRTSGETQYF
.	15	.	TRBV30	TRBJ2-1	TGTGCCTGGAGGGACTTTCGCAGCTCCTACAATGAGCAGTTCTTC	CAWRDFRSSYNEQFF
few	14	TRBD1	TRBV10-2	TRBJ1-1	TGCGCCAGCGGAGGGACAGGGGGGAACACTGAAGCTTTCTTT	CASGGTGGNTEAFF
.	13	.	TRBV3-1/TRBV3-2	TRBJ2-5	TGTGCCAGCAGCCGAGCGGGTCAAGAGACCCAGTACTTC	CASSRAGQETQYF
.	18	TRBD1	TRBV19	TRBJ2-3	TGTGCCAGTAAACAAAGGTCCGGGACAGCGAAACGACCAGATACGCAGTATTTT	CASKQRSGTAKRPDTQYF
.	15	TRBD1	TRBV7-2	TRBJ1-5	TGTGCCAGCAGCTTAGACAGGGGCGGCGGTCAGCCCCAGCATTTT	CASSLDRGGGQPQHF
.	15	.	TRBV21-1	TRBJ1-5	TGTGCCCCCGGCGGAAATCTTTGGGGGGTTCAGCCCCAGCATTTT	CAPGGNLWGVQPQHF
.	14	.	TRBV7-9	TRBJ1-5	TGTGCCAGCAGCTTAGGAGGGGGGGGTCAGCCCCAGCATTTT	CASSLGGGGQPQHF
.	16	TRBD1	TRBV30	TRBJ2-5	TGTGCCTGGAGTGCTATTTCGGGACAGATTCAAGAGACCCAGTACTTC	CAWSAISGQIQETQYF
.	14	.	TRBV11-2	TRBJ2-2	TGTGCCAGCAGCCGGGGGGCGGGTACCGGGGAGCTGTTTTTT	CASSRGAGTGELFF
.	15	.	TRBV9	TRBJ2-5	TGTGCCAGCAGCCAGGGAACTCTTTTCCAAGAGACCCAGTACTTC	CASSQGTLFQETQYF
.	12	.	TRBV5-1	TRBJ1-1	TGCGCCACCCGGGTTGATAACACTGAAGCTTTCTTT	CATRVDNTEAFF
.	15	.	TRBV6-5	TRBJ2-5	TGTGCCAGCAGTTACTCCGAGACTGCACAAGAGACCCAGTACTTC	CASSYSETAQETQYF
.	14	.	TRBV24-1	TRBJ1-2	TGTGCCACCAGTGACTTTGACAGGCCCTATGGCTACACCTTC	CATSDFDRPYGYTF
.	15	TRBD1	TRBV24-1	TRBJ2-5	TGTGCCACCAGTGATGGACAGGGGTTTTCGGAGACCCAGTACTTC	CATSDGQGFSETQYF
.	15	.	TRBV5-1	TRBJ2-5	TGCGCCAGCAGCTTGGTGGAGGCAGAAAGACAGACCCAGTACTTC	CASSLVEAERQTQYF